Sequencing of this T cell receptor (beta chain) was carried out in a study of spatial heterogeneity in lung cancer. As for the study in general: Detection consistently captured more beta-chain sequences than alpha-chain sequences. Unique TCR and UMI combinations averaged more than ten appearances each in raw reads.

Time point: sample taken at primary tumor resection. Tumor, nontumor lung or frozen PBMC supplied whole RNA, sequenced without sorting. Carried by each TCR cDNA molecule was a unique molecular identifier. Via MiXCR, TCRdb re-called the 5' RACE reads, giving one row per CDR3 protein. The sample holds over 50,000 distinct CDR3 sequences, under 7.5% seen once. CDR3 length: 16 residues. Germline V CDR1 and CDR2: MNHEY, SVGAGI. Deletions cut 6 bases from V and 4 bases from J, with 20 bases between. This clonotype was obtained from a female donor with early-stage non-small cell lung cancer. Specimen: PBMCs, collected at surgery. The V gene is TRBV6-5, the J gene TRBJ2-3; D tentatively reads TRBD1 or TRBD2 (5 bases each). This CDR3 is CASSRPSRGVPDTQYF. In nucleotides, the CDR3 is TGTGCCAGCAGCCGACCGTCCCGAGGGGTGCCAGATACGCAGTATTTT.